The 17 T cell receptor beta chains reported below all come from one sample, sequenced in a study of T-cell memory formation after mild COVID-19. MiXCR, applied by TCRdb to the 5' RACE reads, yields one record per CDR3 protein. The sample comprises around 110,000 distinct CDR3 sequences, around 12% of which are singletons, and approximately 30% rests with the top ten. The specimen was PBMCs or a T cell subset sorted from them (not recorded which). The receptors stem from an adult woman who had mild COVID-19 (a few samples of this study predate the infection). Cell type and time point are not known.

The CDR3 DNA is TGTGCCAGCAACCCAGGGACAGTAGACTATGGCTACACCTTC. Protein product: CASNPGTVDYGYTF. The rearrangement uses TRBV19 and TRBJ1-2, with 7 bases identical to TRBD1. The CDR3 covers 14 residues. The V gene end was trimmed by 9 bases and the J gene end by 3 bases; junction bases not matched to a gene: 10. Germline V lookup: CDR1 LNHDA, CDR2 SQIVND (reference sequence).

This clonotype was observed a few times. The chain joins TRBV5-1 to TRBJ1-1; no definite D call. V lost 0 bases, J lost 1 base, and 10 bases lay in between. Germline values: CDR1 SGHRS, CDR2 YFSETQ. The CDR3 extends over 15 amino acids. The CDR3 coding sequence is TGCGCCAGCAGCTTGGTTTCAAGAAGGAACACTGAAGCTTTCTTT. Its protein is CASSLVSRRNTEAFF.

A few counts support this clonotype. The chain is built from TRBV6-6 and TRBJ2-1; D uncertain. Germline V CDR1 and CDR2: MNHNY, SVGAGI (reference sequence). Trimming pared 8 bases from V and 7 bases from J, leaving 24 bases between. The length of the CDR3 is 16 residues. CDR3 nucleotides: TGTGCCAGCGGTCACTCGTCAGTAATGGCGTTGAATGAGCAGTTCTTC. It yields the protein CASGHSSVMALNEQFF.

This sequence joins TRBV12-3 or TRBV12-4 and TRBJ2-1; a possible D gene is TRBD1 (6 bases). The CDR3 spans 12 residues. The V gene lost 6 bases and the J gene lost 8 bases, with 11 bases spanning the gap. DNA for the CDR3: TGTGCCAGCAGCAGGGGAGACTATGAGCAGTTCTTC. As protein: CASSRGDYEQFF.

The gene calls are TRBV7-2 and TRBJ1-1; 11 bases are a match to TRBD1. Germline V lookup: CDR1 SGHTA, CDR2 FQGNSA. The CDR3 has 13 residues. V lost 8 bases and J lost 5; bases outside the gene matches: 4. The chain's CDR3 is CASGQGARTEAFF. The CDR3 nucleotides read TGTGCCAGCGGACAGGGGGCTCGGACTGAAGCTTTCTTT.

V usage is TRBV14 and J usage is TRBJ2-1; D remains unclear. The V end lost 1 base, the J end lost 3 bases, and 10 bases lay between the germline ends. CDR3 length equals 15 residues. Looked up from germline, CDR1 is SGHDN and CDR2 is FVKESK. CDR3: CASSQAPDRYNEQFF. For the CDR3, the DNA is TGTGCCAGCAGCCAAGCCCCAGACCGCTACAATGAGCAGTTCTTC.

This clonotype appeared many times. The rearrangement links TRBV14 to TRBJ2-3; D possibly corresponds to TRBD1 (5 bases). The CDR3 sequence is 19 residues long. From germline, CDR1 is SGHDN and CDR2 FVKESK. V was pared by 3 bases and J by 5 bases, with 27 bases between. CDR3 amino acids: CASSQYPMASLGARDTQYF. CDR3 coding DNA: TGTGCCAGCAGCCAGTATCCTATGGCGAGTTTAGGGGCGAGAGATACGCAGTATTTT.

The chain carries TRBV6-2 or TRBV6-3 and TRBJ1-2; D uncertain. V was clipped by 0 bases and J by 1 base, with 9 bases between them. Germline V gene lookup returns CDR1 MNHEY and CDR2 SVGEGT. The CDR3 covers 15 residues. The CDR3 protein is CASSYSSAGNYGYTF. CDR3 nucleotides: TGTGCCAGCAGTTACTCGTCAGCGGGTAACTATGGCTACACCTTC.

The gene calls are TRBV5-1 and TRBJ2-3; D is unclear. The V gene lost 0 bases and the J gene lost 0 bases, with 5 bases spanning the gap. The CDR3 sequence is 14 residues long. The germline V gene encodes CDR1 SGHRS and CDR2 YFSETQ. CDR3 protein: CASSLETSTDTQYF. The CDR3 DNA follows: TGCGCCAGCAGCTTGGAGACTAGCACAGATACGCAGTATTTT.

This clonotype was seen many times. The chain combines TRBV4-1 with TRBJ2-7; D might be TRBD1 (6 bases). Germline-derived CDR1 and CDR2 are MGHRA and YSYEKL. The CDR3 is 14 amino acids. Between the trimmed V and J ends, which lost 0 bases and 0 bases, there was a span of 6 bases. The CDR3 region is CASSQEDSSYEQYF. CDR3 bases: TGCGCCAGCAGCCAAGAGGACAGCTCCTACGAGCAGTACTTC.

CDR3 sequence: CASSQEGWRRQGAIGPEQYF. Written as DNA, the CDR3 is TGCGCCAGCAGCCAAGAGGGATGGAGGAGACAGGGGGCTATAGGACCCGAGCAGTACTTC. The rearrangement joins TRBV4-1 to TRBJ2-7; 10 bases fit TRBD1. Germline V gives CDR1 MGHRA, CDR2 YSYEKL. The V segment lost 0 bases and the J segment 6 bases; nucleotides outside the gene matches: 20. This CDR3 contains 20 residues.

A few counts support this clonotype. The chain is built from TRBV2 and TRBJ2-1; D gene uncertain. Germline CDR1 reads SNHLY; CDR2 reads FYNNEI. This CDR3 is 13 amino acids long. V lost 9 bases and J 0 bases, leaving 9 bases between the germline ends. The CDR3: CARKGSSYNEQFF. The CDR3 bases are TGTGCCAGAAAGGGTAGCTCCTACAATGAGCAGTTCTTC.

The CDR3 DNA sequence: TGTGCCAGTTCGACAGGGACCGAGCAGTACTTC. As protein: CASSTGTEQYF. The chain joins TRBV5-6 to TRBJ2-7; 7 nucleotides match TRBD1. CDR3 length equals 11 residues. Germline CDR1 SGHDT, CDR2 YYEEEE. V shed 8 bases, J shed 6 bases, and the junction held 5 bases outside the gene matches.

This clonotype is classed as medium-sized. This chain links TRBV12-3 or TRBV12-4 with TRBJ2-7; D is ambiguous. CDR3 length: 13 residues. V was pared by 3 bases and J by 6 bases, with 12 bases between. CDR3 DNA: TGTGCCAGCAGTTTCGGGTCTGGTGGCGAGCAGTACTTC. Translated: CASSFGSGGEQYF.

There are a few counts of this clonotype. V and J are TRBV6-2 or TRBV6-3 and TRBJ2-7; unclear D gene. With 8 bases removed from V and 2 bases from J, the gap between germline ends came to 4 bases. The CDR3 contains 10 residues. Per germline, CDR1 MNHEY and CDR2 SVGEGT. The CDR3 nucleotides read TGTGCCAGCGGACCCTACGAGCAGTACTTC. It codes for CASGPYEQYF.

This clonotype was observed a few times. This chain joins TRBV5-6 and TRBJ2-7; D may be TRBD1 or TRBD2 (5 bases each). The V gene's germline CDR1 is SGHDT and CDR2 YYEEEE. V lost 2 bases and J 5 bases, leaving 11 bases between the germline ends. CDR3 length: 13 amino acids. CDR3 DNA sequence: TGTGCCAGCAGCTTCTCAGGGACCCACGAGCAGTACTTC. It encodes CASSFSGTHEQYF.

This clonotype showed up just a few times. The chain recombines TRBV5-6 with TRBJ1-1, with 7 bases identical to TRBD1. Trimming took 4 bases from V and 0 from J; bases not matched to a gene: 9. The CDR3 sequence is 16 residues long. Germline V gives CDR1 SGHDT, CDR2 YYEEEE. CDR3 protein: CASSSRQGVMNTEAFF. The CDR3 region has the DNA TGTGCCAGCAGCAGCCGACAGGGAGTTATGAACACTGAAGCTTTCTTT.